This T cell receptor (beta chain) was recorded in a study of cytomegalovirus exposure and HLA in healthy donors. Overall study findings and caveats: According to an earlier analysis, most TCR beta V segments yielded productive rearrangements about 87% or about 30% of the time. TCR beta sequences reportedly predicted the HLA-A and HLA-B alleles of most subjects accurately. Researchers counted about 150 TCR beta chains as cytomegalovirus-associated.

PCR involved 60 Vbeta and 13 Jbeta primers. Measured with immunoSEQ multiplex PCR; TCRdb has only the in-frame clones, and not every one. The sample lists around 65,000 clones; over 75% were seen once. Healthy bone marrow donors made up the donors. As for this clone: Antigen: not known.

This CDR3 has 16 residues. Per germline, CDR1 KGHSH and CDR2 LQKENI. After removal of 0 bases from V and 4 bases from J, the junction contained 7 bases not matched to a gene. This receptor was obtained from a female donor in good health and CMV-seronegative. The V and J genes are TRBV18 and TRBJ2-3, with 7 bases that match TRBD1. Material for sequencing was PBMCs. The CDR3 is CASSPPARGTSDTQYF. The CDR3 coding sequence is TGTGCCAGCTCACCACCCGCCAGGGGGACCTCAGATACGCAGTATTTT.